This T cell receptor (beta chain) was sequenced during a study of CD8+CD57+ T cells in acquired aplastic anemia. Looking at the study overall: CD4+ and CD8+ cells, once sorted, gave DNA averaging 3.2 ug.

TCR beta VDJ and CDR3 profiling used genomic DNA as template. TCRdb used MiXCR to reprocess the reads, holding one entry per CDR3 protein. The repertoire holds around 250,000 distinct CDR3 sequences, roughly half seen once, with 8% in the top ten. About this clonotype itself: Its antigen remains unidentified.

Study-level points and caveats: No significant patient-versus-control difference appeared in CD8+ Simpson's diversity. Patients and controls were found to share fewer than 35 CD8+ CDR3 sequences.

The germline V and J ends were trimmed by 5 bases and 2 bases, with 13 bases remaining between them. The CDR3 is 14 residues long. Germline V gene data show CDR1 as SEHNR and CDR2 as FQNEAQ (reference sequence). V and J are TRBV7-9 and TRBJ2-7, with D possibly being TRBD1 (5 bases). This clonotype originated in a human donor with severe aplastic anemia or a healthy control (not recorded which). Sequenced material: sorted CD4+, CD8+, or CD8+CD57+ T cells (not recorded which) from PBMCs. DNA of the CDR3: TGTGCCAGCAGCCGCATAGACAGTGCCTACGAGCAGTACTTC. Translation: CASSRIDSAYEQYF.